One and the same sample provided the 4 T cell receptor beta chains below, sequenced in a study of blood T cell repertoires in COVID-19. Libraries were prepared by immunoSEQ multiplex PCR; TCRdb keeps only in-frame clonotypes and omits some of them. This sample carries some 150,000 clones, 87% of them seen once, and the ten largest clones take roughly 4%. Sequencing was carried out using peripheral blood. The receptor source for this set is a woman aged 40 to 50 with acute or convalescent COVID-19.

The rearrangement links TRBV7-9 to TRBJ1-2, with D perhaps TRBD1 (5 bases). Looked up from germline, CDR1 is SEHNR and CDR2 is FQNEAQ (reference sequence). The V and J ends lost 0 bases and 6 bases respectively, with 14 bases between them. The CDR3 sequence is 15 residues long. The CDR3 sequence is CASSLAPRVGDGYTF. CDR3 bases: TGTGCCAGCAGCTTAGCCCCCCGGGTAGGGGATGGCTACACCTTC.

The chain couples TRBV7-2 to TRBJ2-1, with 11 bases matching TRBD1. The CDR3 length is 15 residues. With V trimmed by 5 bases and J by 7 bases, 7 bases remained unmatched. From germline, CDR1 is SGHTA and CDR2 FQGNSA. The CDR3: CASSAGQGARNEQFF. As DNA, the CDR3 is TGTGCCAGCAGCGCTGGACAGGGGGCGCGGAATGAGCAGTTCTTC. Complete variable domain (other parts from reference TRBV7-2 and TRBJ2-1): GAGVSQSPSNKVTEKGKDVELRCDPISGHTALYWYRQSLGQGLEFLIYFQGNSAPDKSGLPSDRFSAERTGGSVSTLTIQRTQQEDSAVYLCASSAGQGARNEQFFGPGTRLTVL.

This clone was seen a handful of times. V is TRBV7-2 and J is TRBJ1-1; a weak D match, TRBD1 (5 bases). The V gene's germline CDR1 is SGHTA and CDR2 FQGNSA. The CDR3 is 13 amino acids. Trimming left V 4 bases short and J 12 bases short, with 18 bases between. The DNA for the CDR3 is TGTGCCAGCAGCTCTGGGCTCCTATACAGGTCTTTCTTT. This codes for CASSSGLLYRSFF.

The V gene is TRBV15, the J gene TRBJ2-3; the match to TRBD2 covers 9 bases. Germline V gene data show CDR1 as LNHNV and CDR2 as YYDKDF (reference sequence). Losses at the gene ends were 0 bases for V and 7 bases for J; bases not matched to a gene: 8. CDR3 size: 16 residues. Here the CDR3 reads CATSRDQGLAGNTQYF. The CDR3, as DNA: TGTGCCACCAGCAGAGATCAAGGTCTAGCGGGAAATACGCAGTATTTT.